The entry that follows covers one T cell receptor (beta chain) sequence. The source of the sample is a study of T cell repertoires in cytomegalovirus infection. The CDR3 is 12 residues long. V lost 3 bases and J 5 bases, leaving 6 bases between the germline ends. CDR1 is SGHTA and CDR2 is FQGTGA in the germline V gene. One entry per CDR3 protein, called by TCRdb with MiXCR from the reads. The sample carries 630,000 or so distinct CDR3 sequences, 24% recorded once. The TCR comes from a human donor in good health (CMV status not recorded). Some clones in this sample may be carry-over from other donors' samples. The source material was CD8+ T cells from PBMCs. This chain joins TRBV7-3 and TRBJ2-3; no reliable D call. The CDR3: CASSFIVDTQYF. The CDR3 DNA reads as TGTGCCAGCAGCTTTATCGTAGATACGCAGTATTTT.